This TCR beta chain was observed in a study of blood T cell repertoires in COVID-19. For the study at large: Spain, Italy and the United States supplied samples that represented acute and convalescent COVID-19. PBMCs, B-cell-depleted T cells, or T cells were the source of the cDNA or gDNA that made up the material.

Profiled with immunoSEQ multiplex PCR; TCRdb holds only in-frame clones, not every one. The repertoire includes 150,000 to 200,000 clones, 65% to 85% of them detected once, and 2.6% sits in the top ten. Germline loops: CDR1 MGHRA, CDR2 YSYEKL. The CDR3 has 16 amino acids. Unmatched junction bases numbered 4, after V lost 1 base and J lost 1 base. The sequence derives from a human donor with acute or convalescent COVID-19. The donor label of this sample is uncertain. The V call is TRBV4-1, the J call TRBJ2-7; 10 bases align to TRBD1. The sample consisted of peripheral blood. The CDR3 loop is CASSQVGQGFSYEQYF. The DNA for the CDR3 is TGCGCCAGCAGCCAAGTGGGACAGGGGTTTTCCTACGAGCAGTACTTC.